These 23 T cell receptor beta chains share one sample of origin, sequenced in a study of molecular identifiers for immune sequencing clone quantification. TCRdb processed the PCR reads anew with MiXCR; each CDR3 protein has one entry. Seen here are approximately 550,000 distinct CDR3 sequences, about a fifth observed once, and the top ten hold about 0.8%. The sequenced material came from naive CD8+ T cells from blood, with Jurkat cell RNA spiked in. Noted subset: FACS-sorted CD8+CD4-CCR7+CD45RA+ naive T cells. These TCRs come from a human donor in good health. Some libraries in this study had Jurkat cell RNA spiked in.

This clonotype was detected many times. The genes are TRBV7-3 and TRBJ2-3, with 11 bases that match TRBD2. CDR3 length equals 15 residues. Germline V gives CDR1 SGHTA, CDR2 FQGTGA. With V trimmed by 3 bases and J by 4 bases, 3 bases remained unmatched. The CDR3 DNA sequence: TGTGCCAGCAGCTTTGTAGCGGGAGGGTCAGATACGCAGTATTTT. Translated: CASSFVAGGSDTQYF.

This clonotype has more than one count but fewer than ten. The chain joins TRBV20-1 to TRBJ1-1; the D gene is possibly TRBD1 (6 bases). Trimming left V 2 bases short and J 3 bases short, with 7 bases between. Germline assignment: CDR1 DFQATT and CDR2 SNEGSKA (reference sequence). This CDR3 region has 12 residues. CDR3 in amino acids: CSARRGDTEAFF. The CDR3 nucleotides read TGCAGTGCTAGAAGGGGGGACACTGAAGCTTTCTTT.

This rearrangement joins TRBV12-3 or TRBV12-4 to TRBJ2-5, with 11 bases that match TRBD2. This CDR3 is 15 amino acids long. Germline trimming cut 5 bases from V and 4 bases from J; bases unmatched to any gene: 6. The CDR3 DNA is TGTGCCAGCAGTCCCGGACTAGCGGGTAGAGAGACCCAGTACTTC. As protein: CASSPGLAGRETQYF.

J is TRBJ1-3 and V is TRBV4-3; no clear D. The V gene lost 6 bases and the J gene lost 1 base, with 7 bases spanning the gap. The CDR3 sequence is 13 residues long. CDR1 is LGHNA, CDR2 YSLEER, per germline. This CDR3 is CASSDGSGNTIYF. CDR3 in DNA: TGCGCCAGCAGTGATGGGTCTGGAAACACCATATATTTT.

The chain recombines TRBV6-5 with TRBJ2-2, with 16 bases lining up with TRBD2. This CDR3 contains 19 residues. V shed 2 bases, J shed 7 bases, and the junction held 10 bases outside the gene matches. Germline lookup yields CDR1 MNHEY and CDR2 SVGAGI. CDR3 sequence: CASSYRPGLAGGPGGELFF. CDR3 bases: TGTGCCAGCAGTTACCGACCGGGACTAGCGGGAGGGCCCGGCGGGGAGCTGTTTTTT.

This clonotype appeared many times. The chain links TRBV7-9 to TRBJ1-1; weak D call: TRBD1 (6 bases). Trimming cost V 3 bases and J 1 base, with 12 bases left between them. Germline V gene data show CDR1 as SEHNR and CDR2 as FQNEAQ (reference sequence). This CDR3 has 15 amino acids. The CDR3 here is CASSFAGTQNTEAFF. CDR3 coding DNA: TGTGCCAGCAGCTTTGCCGGGACACAGAACACTGAAGCTTTCTTT.

This sequence joins TRBV20-1 and TRBJ2-7; 8 positions agree with TRBD1. There are 13 residues in the CDR3. Germline values: CDR1 DFQATT, CDR2 SNEGSKA (reference sequence). V was pared by 5 bases and J by 6 bases, with 9 bases of the junction left unmatched. The CDR3 loop reads CSARDRSKGEQYF. CDR3 bases: TGCAGTGCTCGGGACAGGAGCAAGGGCGAGCAGTACTTC.

This chain links TRBV27 with TRBJ1-1, with D perhaps matching TRBD1 (6 bases). Trimming left V 6 bases short and J 1 base short, with 12 bases between. The V gene's germline CDR1 is MNHEY and CDR2 SMNVEV (reference sequence). The CDR3 length is 14 residues. DNA for the CDR3: TGTGCCAGCAGAGCGGGACACCAGAACACTGAAGCTTTCTTT. Translation gives CASRAGHQNTEAFF.

Only a few counts were recorded for this clonotype. The genes are TRBV6-6 and TRBJ2-5; the D gene is possibly TRBD1 (7 bases). The CDR3 spans 15 residues. The V and J ends lost 5 bases and 5 bases respectively, with 18 bases between them. Per the germline V gene, CDR1 is MNHNY and CDR2 is SVGAGI (reference sequence). In DNA form, the CDR3 reads TGTGCCAGCAGTAGAAACCGGGACAGCGGGGAGACCCAGTACTTC. Its translation is CASSRNRDSGETQYF.

The chain uses TRBV3-1 and TRBJ2-3; TRBD1 is a possible D gene (5 bases). Trimming cost V 6 bases and J 4 bases, with 17 bases left between them. This CDR3 contains 15 residues. From germline, CDR1 is LGHDT and CDR2 YNNKEL (reference sequence). The CDR3 loop is CASRPQVGAPDTQYF. The CDR3 DNA follows: TGTGCCAGCAGGCCACAAGTAGGGGCCCCAGATACGCAGTATTTT.

The table lists this clonotype with many counts. J is TRBJ2-7 and V is TRBV9; 10 nucleotides line up with TRBD2. Germline-derived CDR1 and CDR2 are SGDLS and YYNGEE. Trimming at V came to 4 bases and at J to 5 bases, leaving 12 bases not matched to a gene. This CDR3 contains 16 residues. The CDR3 DNA reads as TGTGCCAGCAGCAGAAGCCCGGGACTAGCGTTCGACGAGCAGTACTTC. It specifies CASSRSPGLAFDEQYF.

This clonotype appeared many times. The gene calls are TRBV13 and TRBJ2-7; tentatively, D is TRBD2 (7 bases). V was cut by 5 bases and J by 6 bases, with 14 bases left in between. Per germline, CDR1 PRHDT and CDR2 FYEKMQ (reference sequence). The CDR3 is 13 amino acids. The CDR3 nucleotides are TGTGCCAGCAGCCAAAAGGGGGGGTTCGAGCAGTACTTC. Encoded protein: CASSQKGGFEQYF.

This clonotype came up many times. V gene TRBV15 combines with J gene TRBJ2-7; 7 bases align to TRBD1. CDR1 and CDR2 from the germline V gene are LNHNV and YYDKDF (reference sequence). The ends lost 4 bases at V and 2 bases at J; junction bases unmatched: 5. This CDR3 spans 14 amino acids. CDR3 in DNA: TGTGCCACCAGCACGATGACAGGGACCTACGAGCAGTACTTC. This encodes CATSTMTGTYEQYF. Filled out from reference TRBV15 and TRBJ2-7, the complete variable domain reads DAMVIQNPRYQVTQFGKPVTLSCSQTLNHNVMYWYQQKSSQAPKLLFHYYDKDFNNEADTPDNFQSRRPNTSFCFLDIRSPGLGDTAMYLCATSTMTGTYEQYFGPGTRLTVT.

This clonotype has more than one count but fewer than ten. This chain joins TRBV6-2 or TRBV6-3 and TRBJ2-3, with TRBD2 matching 7 bases. The ends lost 2 bases at V and 3 bases at J; junction bases unmatched: 8. The CDR3 totals 16 residues. Germline V lookup: CDR1 MNHEY, CDR2 SVGEGT. CDR3 loop: CASSYQGLDGTDTQYF. CDR3 sequence (DNA): TGTGCCAGCAGTTACCAAGGACTAGATGGGACAGATACGCAGTATTTT.

V and J are TRBV13 and TRBJ2-3; perhaps TRBD2 as D (5 bases). This CDR3 has 16 residues. Trimming removed 5 bases from V and 2 bases from J, with 17 bases in between. The germline CDR1 and CDR2 sequences are PRHDT and FYEKMQ (reference sequence). The CDR3: CASSPEPDLATDTQYF. CDR3 nucleotide sequence: TGTGCCAGCAGCCCCGAACCGGACTTAGCCACAGATACGCAGTATTTT.

The CDR3 region is CSVAQGNYGYTF. Here the CDR3 DNA reads TGCAGCGTTGCGCAGGGTAACTATGGCTACACCTTC. The rearrangement uses TRBV29-1 and TRBJ1-2; maybe TRBD1 (5 bases). CDR1 is SQVTM and CDR2 is ANQGSEA in the germline V gene. The CDR3 consists of 12 residues. The V and J ends lost 4 bases and 1 base respectively, with 7 bases between them.

This clonotype occurred many times. The V gene is TRBV28, the J gene TRBJ1-1; 8 bases fit TRBD1. The CDR3 extends over 14 amino acids. CDR1 is MDHEN and CDR2 is SYDVKM in the germline V gene. V shed 5 bases, J shed 0 bases, and the junction held 2 bases outside the gene matches. CDR3 nucleotide sequence: TGTGCCAGCAGTAGGACAGGGATGAACACTGAAGCTTTCTTT. It specifies CASSRTGMNTEAFF.

This clonotype came up many times. This chain uses TRBV5-1 with TRBJ1-1; a weak D match, TRBD1 (6 bases). Germline V lookup: CDR1 SGHRS, CDR2 YFSETQ. With 4 bases removed from V and 1 base from J, the gap between germline ends came to 14 bases. The CDR3 contains 15 residues. CDR3 protein: CASSRAGGQNTEAFF. CDR3 DNA: TGCGCCAGCAGCCGTGCCGGGGGCCAGAACACTGAAGCTTTCTTT.

The chain carries TRBV30 and TRBJ1-1; 10 bases line up with TRBD1. The V segment lost 5 bases and the J segment 6 bases; nucleotides outside the gene matches: 9. The CDR3 is made up of 14 amino acids. Looked up from germline, CDR1 is GTSNPN and CDR2 is SVGIG (reference sequence). CDR3 bases: TGTGCCTGGGACAGGGGACAGGGGATCTCTGAAGCTTTCTTT. Protein: CAWDRGQGISEAFF.

This clonotype was seen at least ten times. This chain uses TRBV7-2 with TRBJ2-1; TRBD2 aligns across 10 bases. The CDR3 sequence is 16 residues long. Germline V lookup: CDR1 SGHTA, CDR2 FQGNSA. The ends lost 6 bases at V and 1 base at J; junction bases unmatched: 6. The CDR3 DNA sequence: TGTGCCAGCAGAAGGACTAGCGGAGCGTCCTACAATGAGCAGTTCTTC. Its protein is CASRRTSGASYNEQFF.

The chain couples TRBV6-6 to TRBJ1-5; TRBD1 agrees at 10 bases. The CDR3 contains 14 residues. V lost 2 bases and J lost 7; bases outside the gene matches: 2. Per the germline V gene, CDR1 is MNHNY and CDR2 is SVGAGI (reference sequence). In DNA, the CDR3 is TGTGCCAGCAGTTACAGGGACAGGGGACAGCCCCAGCATTTT. Amino acids: CASSYRDRGQPQHF.

This clonotype was detected only once. A read error is possible here, since a much larger clone lies one base away. The rearrangement uses TRBV5-1 and TRBJ1-5, with a possible D match to TRBD1 (6 bases). The germline CDR1 and CDR2 sequences are SGHRS and YFSETQ. CDR3 size: 15 residues. V shed 0 bases and J shed 7 bases, with 14 bases lying between them. The CDR3 sequence is CASSLESGARQPQHF. The CDR3 nucleotides read TGCGCCAGCAGCTTGGAGTCAGGGGCCAGGCAGCCCCAGCATTTT.

There are many counts of this clonotype. This chain links TRBV6-2 or TRBV6-3 with TRBJ2-2; no reliable D call. The CDR3 has 13 residues. V was shortened by 9 bases and J by 6 bases, with 14 bases between the two germline ends. CDR1 MNHEY and CDR2 SVGEGT come from the germline V gene. The CDR3 reads CASGRASAGELFF. The CDR3 nucleotides are TGTGCCAGTGGACGGGCCAGCGCCGGGGAGCTGTTTTTT.